The entry below gives a single T cell receptor beta chain sequence along with its context. Antigen unknown. The CDR3 sequence is 14 residues long. Germline V gene data show CDR1 as KGHSH and CDR2 as LQKENI. The junction had 9 bases not matched to a gene; V was cut back by 3 bases and J by 12 bases. This specimen belongs to a study of T cell responses to AZD1222 COVID-19 vaccine. General study findings and limits: In a largely white British group with more females than males, clonal diversity was possibly underestimated. Seropositivity was recorded at baseline in only a handful of AZD1222 recipients. CD4 TCRs covered the whole spike, strongest at regions 160-218 and 743-854.

Here immunoSEQ multiplex PCR was the method, and the copy in TCRdb shows in-frame clones only, minus some. Seen here are roughly 100,000 clones, roughly 87% observed once, and the top ten hold 4.8%. V gene TRBV18 combines with J gene TRBJ1-2, with 11 bases lining up with TRBD1. The sequence was collected from an adult in good health. The source was peripheral blood, collected on day 0 of AZD1222 vaccination. CDR3 in DNA: TGTGCCAGCTCACCCCTGGACAGGGGGCAGGAGAACACCTTC. Its translation: CASSPLDRGQENTF. Using reference TRBV18 and TRBJ1-2 for the parts outside the CDR3, the full variable domain is NAGVMQNPRHLVRRRGQEARLRCSPMKGHSHVYWYRQLPEEGLKFMVYLQKENIIDESGMPKERFSAEFPKEGPSILRIQQVVRGDSAAYFCASSPLDRGQENTFGSGTRLTVV.